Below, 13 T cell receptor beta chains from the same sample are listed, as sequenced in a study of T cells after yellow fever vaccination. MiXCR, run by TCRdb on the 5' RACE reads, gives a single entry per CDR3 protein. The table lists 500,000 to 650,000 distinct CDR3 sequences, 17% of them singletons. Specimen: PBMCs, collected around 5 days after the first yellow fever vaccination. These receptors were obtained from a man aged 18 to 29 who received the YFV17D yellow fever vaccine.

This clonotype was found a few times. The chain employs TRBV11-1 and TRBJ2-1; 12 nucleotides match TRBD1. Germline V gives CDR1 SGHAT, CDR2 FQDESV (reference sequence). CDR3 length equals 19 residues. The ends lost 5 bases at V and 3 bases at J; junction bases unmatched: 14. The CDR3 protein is CASSPTRDRGRVNYNEQFF. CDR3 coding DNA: TGTGCCAGCAGCCCGACCCGGGACAGGGGGCGAGTTAACTACAATGAGCAGTTCTTC.

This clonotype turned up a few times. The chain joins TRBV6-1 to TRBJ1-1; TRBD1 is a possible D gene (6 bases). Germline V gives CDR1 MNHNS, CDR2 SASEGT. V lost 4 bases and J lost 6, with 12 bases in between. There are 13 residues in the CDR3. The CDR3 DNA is TGTGCCAGCAGTGCAAGGGGGAGCCCTGAAGCTTTCTTT. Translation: CASSARGSPEAFF.

The CDR3 bases are TGCAGTGCTAGGGGGGGAGGGGGCAATCAGCCCCAGCATTTT. This gives the protein CSARGGGGNQPQHF. V usage is TRBV20-1 and J usage is TRBJ1-5, with D tentatively TRBD1 (5 bases). The CDR3 extends over 14 amino acids. Between the trimmed V and J ends, which lost 3 bases and 2 bases, there was a span of 11 bases. Germline V gives CDR1 DFQATT, CDR2 SNEGSKA (reference sequence).

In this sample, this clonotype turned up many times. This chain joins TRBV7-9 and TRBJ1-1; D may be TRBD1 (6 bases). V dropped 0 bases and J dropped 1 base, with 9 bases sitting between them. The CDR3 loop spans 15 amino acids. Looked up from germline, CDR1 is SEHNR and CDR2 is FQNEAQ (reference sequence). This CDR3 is CASSLAQGRNTEAFF. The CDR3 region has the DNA TGTGCCAGCAGCTTAGCACAGGGACGGAACACTGAAGCTTTCTTT.

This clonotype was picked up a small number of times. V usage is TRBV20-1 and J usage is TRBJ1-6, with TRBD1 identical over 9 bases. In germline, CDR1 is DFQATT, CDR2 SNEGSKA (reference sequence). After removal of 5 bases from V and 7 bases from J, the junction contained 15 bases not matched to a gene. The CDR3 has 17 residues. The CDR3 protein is CSAPPMDRGIWNSPLHF. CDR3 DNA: TGCAGTGCTCCACCTATGGACAGGGGCATCTGGAATTCACCCCTCCACTTT.

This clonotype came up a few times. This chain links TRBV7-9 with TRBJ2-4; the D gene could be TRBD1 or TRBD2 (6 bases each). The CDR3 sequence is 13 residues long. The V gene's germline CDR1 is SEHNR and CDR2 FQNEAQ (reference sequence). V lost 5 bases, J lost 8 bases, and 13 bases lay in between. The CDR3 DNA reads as TGTGCCAGCAGCACAGATAGGGGGGACATTCAGTACTTC. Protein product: CASSTDRGDIQYF.

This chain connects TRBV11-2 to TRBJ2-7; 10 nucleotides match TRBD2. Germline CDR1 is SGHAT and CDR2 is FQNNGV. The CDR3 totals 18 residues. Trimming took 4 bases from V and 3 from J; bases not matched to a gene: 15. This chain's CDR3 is CASSSPRLAGDTRYEQYF. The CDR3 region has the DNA TGTGCCAGCAGCTCTCCACGACTAGCGGGTGATACCCGCTACGAGCAGTACTTC.

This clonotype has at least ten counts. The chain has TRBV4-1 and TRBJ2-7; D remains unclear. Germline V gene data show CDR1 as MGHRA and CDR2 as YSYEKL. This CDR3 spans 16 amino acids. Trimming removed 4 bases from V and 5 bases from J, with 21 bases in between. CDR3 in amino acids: CASSPPGWPLCHEQYF. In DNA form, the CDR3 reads TGCGCCAGCAGCCCCCCTGGGTGGCCCCTCTGCCACGAGCAGTACTTC.

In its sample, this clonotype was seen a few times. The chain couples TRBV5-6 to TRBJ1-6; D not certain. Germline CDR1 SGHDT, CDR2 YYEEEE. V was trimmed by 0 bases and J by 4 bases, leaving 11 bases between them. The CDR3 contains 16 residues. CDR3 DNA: TGTGCCAGCAGCTTGGGGCAAGGACGGTATAATTCACCCCTCCACTTT. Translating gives CASSLGQGRYNSPLHF.

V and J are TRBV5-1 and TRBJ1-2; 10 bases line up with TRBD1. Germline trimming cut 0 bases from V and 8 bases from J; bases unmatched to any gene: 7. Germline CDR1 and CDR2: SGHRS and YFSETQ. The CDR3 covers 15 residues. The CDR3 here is CASSLDLGQGGGYTF. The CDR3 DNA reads TGCGCCAGCAGCTTGGACCTAGGACAGGGGGGCGGCTACACCTTC. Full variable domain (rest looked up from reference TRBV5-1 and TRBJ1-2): KAGVTQTPRYLIKTRGQQVTLSCSPISGHRSVSWYQQTPGQGLQFLFEYFSETQRNKGNFPGRFSGRQFSNSRSEMNVSTLELGDSALYLCASSLDLGQGGGYTFGSGTRLTVV.

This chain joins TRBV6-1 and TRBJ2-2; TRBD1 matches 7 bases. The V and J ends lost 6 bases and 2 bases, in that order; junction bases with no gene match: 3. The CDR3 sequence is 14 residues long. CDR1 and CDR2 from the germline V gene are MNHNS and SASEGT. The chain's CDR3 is CASRQGPNTGELFF. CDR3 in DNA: TGTGCCAGCAGACAGGGGCCAAACACCGGGGAGCTGTTTTTT.

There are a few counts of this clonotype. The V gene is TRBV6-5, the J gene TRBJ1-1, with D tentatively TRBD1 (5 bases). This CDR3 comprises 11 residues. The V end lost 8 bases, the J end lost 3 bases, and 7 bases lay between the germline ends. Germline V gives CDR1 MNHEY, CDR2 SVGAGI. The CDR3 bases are TGTGCCAGCGAACAGGACACTGAAGCTTTCTTT. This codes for CASEQDTEAFF.

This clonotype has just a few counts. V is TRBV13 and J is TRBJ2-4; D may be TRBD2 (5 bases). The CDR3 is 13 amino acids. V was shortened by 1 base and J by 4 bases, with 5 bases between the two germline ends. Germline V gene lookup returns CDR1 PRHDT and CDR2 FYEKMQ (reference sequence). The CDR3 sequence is CASSLAGKNIQYF. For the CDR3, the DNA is TGTGCCAGCAGCTTAGCGGGGAAAAACATTCAGTACTTC.